Shown below are 22 T cell receptor beta chains from a single sample sequenced in a study of cytomegalovirus exposure and HLA in healthy donors. PCR involved 60 Vbeta and 13 Jbeta primers. The data were produced by immunoSEQ multiplex PCR, yet TCRdb's version contains in-frame clones alone and is incomplete. The top ten hold roughly 1.5% of the sample, which has around 140,000 clones, roughly 80% seen once. Sequenced sample: PBMCs. These TCRs come from a female donor in good health and CMV-seronegative.

The rearrangement uses TRBV28 and TRBJ1-1; D may be TRBD1 (6 bases). The CDR3 is 12 amino acids. CDR1 is MDHEN and CDR2 is SYDVKM in the germline V gene. Between the trimmed V and J ends, which lost 5 bases and 11 bases, there was a span of 15 bases. DNA of the CDR3: TGTGCCAGCAGTCTCAACAGGGTTGAGGCTTTCTTT. Translated, it gives CASSLNRVEAFF.

This chain joins TRBV5-1 and TRBJ2-2; D may be TRBD2 (7 bases). V was shortened by 0 bases and J by 4 bases, with 13 bases between the two germline ends. Germline V CDR1 and CDR2: SGHRS, YFSETQ. The CDR3 is 16 amino acids. CDR3 nucleotides: TGCGCCAGCAGCTTGGATGGGGGGGCCGTCACCGGGGAGCTGTTTTTT. Translating gives CASSLDGGAVTGELFF. Variable domain in full (rest from reference TRBV5-1 and TRBJ2-2): KAGVTQTPRYLIKTRGQQVTLSCSPISGHRSVSWYQQTPGQGLQFLFEYFSETQRNKGNFPGRFSGRQFSNSRSEMNVSTLELGDSALYLCASSLDGGAVTGELFFGEGSRLTVL.

The CDR3 nucleotides are TGTGCCAGTAGTATTTTTGGGGCTTCCAATGAGCAGTTCTTC. Protein: CASSIFGASNEQFF. The chain recombines TRBV19 with TRBJ2-1; maybe TRBD1 (5 bases). The germline CDR1 and CDR2 sequences are LNHDA and SQIVND (reference sequence). CDR3 length: 14 amino acids. Trimming took off 3 bases at V and 6 bases at J, with 12 bases between the two ends.

The chain has TRBV19 and TRBJ1-1; no clear D. Germline CDR1 LNHDA, CDR2 SQIVND (reference sequence). This CDR3 is 11 amino acids long. Trimming pared 5 bases from V and 7 bases from J, leaving 8 bases between. The CDR3 is CASSFSYEAFF. The CDR3 DNA reads TGTGCCAGTAGTTTCAGTTATGAAGCTTTCTTT.

This clone was found a few times. V usage is TRBV2 and J usage is TRBJ1-5; tentatively, D is TRBD1 (6 bases). The CDR3 extends over 15 amino acids. Trimming shortened V by 7 bases and J by 4 bases, and 17 bases separated the two germline ends. Germline V gene data show CDR1 as SNHLY and CDR2 as FYNNEI. This chain's CDR3 is CASNVQGSGNQPQHF. CDR3 sequence (DNA): TGTGCCAGCAACGTACAGGGATCGGGGAATCAGCCCCAGCATTTT.

This clone appeared a few times. V and J are TRBV9 and TRBJ2-3; unclear D gene. CDR1 and CDR2 from the germline V gene are SGDLS and YYNGEE. Trimming cost V 1 base and J 0 bases, with 3 bases left between them. The CDR3 is 13 residues long. CDR3 loop: CASSVRSTDTQYF. CDR3 nucleotide sequence: TGTGCCAGCAGCGTACGGAGCACAGATACGCAGTATTTT.

This clone is a singleton in its sample. The genes are TRBV11-2 and TRBJ2-1, with a tentative D call TRBD2 (6 bases). This CDR3 has 11 amino acids. The germline V gene has CDR1 SGHAT and CDR2 FQNNGV. The V end lost 7 bases, the J end lost 10 bases, and 11 bases lay between the germline ends. CDR3 protein: CASTRRGEQFF. The CDR3 nucleotides are TGTGCCAGCACACGGCGGGGCGAGCAGTTCTTC.

The chain has TRBV7-9 and TRBJ2-7, with 7 positions matching TRBD1. Trimming took 6 bases from V and 2 from J; bases not matched to a gene: 4. The CDR3 runs to 13 residues. Germline V CDR1 and CDR2: SEHNR, FQNEAQ (reference sequence). In nucleotides, the CDR3 is TGTGCCAGCAGTTACAGGGGCCCCTACGAGCAGTACTTC. It yields the protein CASSYRGPYEQYF.

The gene calls are TRBV4-1 and TRBJ2-7; 9 nucleotides match TRBD1. J gave up 2 bases and V 3 bases, and 5 bases lay outside the gene matches. The length of the CDR3 is 15 residues. CDR1 is MGHRA and CDR2 is YSYEKL in the germline V gene. CDR3 coding DNA: TGCGCCAGCAGCCAGGTCGGGACAGGGCCCTACGAGCAGTACTTC. This codes for CASSQVGTGPYEQYF.

The chain carries TRBV29-1 and TRBJ2-3, with 8 bases fitting TRBD1. The CDR3 sequence is 14 residues long. Germline loops: CDR1 SQVTM, CDR2 ANQGSEA. Trimming removed 4 bases from V and 3 bases from J; junction bases left unmatched: 6. The CDR3 region has the DNA TGCAGCGTTGCGAGGACAGGGACGACAGATACGCAGTATTTT. It specifies CSVARTGTTDTQYF.

In DNA form, the CDR3 reads TGTGCCAGCAGCCAAGGAGTATTAGAGCACCGACAGCCTTTGGATACGCAGTATTTT. Translated, it gives CASSQGVLEHRQPLDTQYF. J is TRBJ2-3 and V is TRBV14, with D maybe TRBD1 (5 bases). V was trimmed by 1 base and J by 6 bases, leaving 26 bases between them. Germline V gene data show CDR1 as SGHDN and CDR2 as FVKESK. The CDR3 totals 19 residues.

The rearrangement uses TRBV4-2 and TRBJ2-2; 10 nucleotides line up with TRBD2. Looked up from germline, CDR1 is LGHNA and CDR2 is YNFKEQ. The CDR3 has 17 residues. The V segment lost 4 bases and the J segment 5 bases; nucleotides outside the gene matches: 10. The CDR3 nucleotides are TGTGCCAGCAGCCCCCGGACTAGCGGCGCAGAGACCGGGGAGCTGTTTTTT. It specifies CASSPRTSGAETGELFF.

The chain employs TRBV27 and TRBJ2-7, with TRBD1 identical over 9 bases. The CDR3 is 15 residues long. Germline CDR1 MNHEY, CDR2 SMNVEV (reference sequence). Unmatched junction bases numbered 5, after V lost 4 bases and J lost 1 base. CDR3 nucleotide sequence: TGTGCCAGCAGTTCGGGGACAGGGATTTCCTACGAGCAGTACTTC. This translates into CASSSGTGISYEQYF.

The rearrangement joins TRBV7-2 to TRBJ1-6, with 10 bases matching TRBD1. This CDR3 is 13 amino acids long. V shed 4 bases, J shed 13 bases, and the junction held 4 bases outside the gene matches. The germline V gene encodes CDR1 SGHTA and CDR2 FQGNSA. The CDR3 spells CASSSDRGTPLHF. The CDR3 nucleotides are TGTGCCAGCAGCTCGGACAGGGGGACGCCCCTCCACTTT.

J is TRBJ1-4 and V is TRBV28; D remains unclear. Germline CDR1 reads MDHEN; CDR2 reads SYDVKM. With 5 bases removed from V and 15 bases from J, the gap between germline ends came to 16 bases. The CDR3 is 12 residues long. CDR3 region: CASSRPMIGLFF. The DNA of the CDR3 is TGTGCCAGCAGTCGACCCATGATCGGGTTGTTTTTT.

The chain couples TRBV7-6 to TRBJ2-3, with 11 bases identical to TRBD2. With V trimmed by 5 bases and J by 5 bases, 6 bases remained unmatched. CDR3 length equals 15 residues. From germline, CDR1 is SGHVS and CDR2 FNYEAQ. The CDR3 nucleotides are TGTGCCAGCAGCATTACTAGCGGGAGAGGAGATACGCAGTATTTT. Translated: CASSITSGRGDTQYF.

The chain couples TRBV15 to TRBJ2-5; maybe TRBD1 (6 bases). Trimming took off 0 bases at V and 1 base at J, with 12 bases between the two ends. The CDR3 sequence is 16 residues long. Looked up from germline, CDR1 is LNHNV and CDR2 is YYDKDF (reference sequence). CDR3 protein: CATSRERSTGQETQYF. CDR3 coding DNA: TGTGCCACCAGCAGAGAGCGGTCGACAGGCCAAGAGACCCAGTACTTC.

The rearrangement uses TRBV19 and TRBJ2-3; 9 positions match TRBD1. V lost 3 bases to trimming and J lost 6 bases; unmatched junction nucleotides: 4. Germline CDR1 and CDR2: LNHDA and SQIVND (reference sequence). The CDR3 is 14 amino acids. DNA of the CDR3: TGTGCCAGTAGTATGGGACAGGGAAAGGATACGCAGTATTTT. Protein product: CASSMGQGKDTQYF.

CDR3 in DNA: TGCGCCAGCAGCCAAGATATGGGCAGGGGTTCTGAAGCTTTCTTT. Its protein is CASSQDMGRGSEAFF. V and J are TRBV4-3 and TRBJ1-1; TRBD1 is a possible D gene (6 bases). V lost 0 bases to trimming and J lost 6 bases, with 14 bases between them. Germline CDR1 LGHNA, CDR2 YSLEER. This CDR3 has 15 amino acids.

The chain uses TRBV25-1 and TRBJ1-2, with a possible D match to TRBD1 (5 bases). Germline V gives CDR1 MGHDK, CDR2 SYGVNS. Trimming took off 0 bases at V and 10 bases at J, with 15 bases between the two ends. The length of the CDR3 is 14 residues. CDR3 region: CASSEYGGGGYYTF. CDR3 sequence (DNA): TGTGCCAGCAGTGAATATGGCGGGGGGGGGTACTACACCTTC.

The CDR3 reads CASSRRTSGYEQYF. For the CDR3, the DNA is TGTGCCAGCAGCCGCCGGACTAGCGGCTACGAGCAGTACTTC. J is TRBJ2-7 and V is TRBV5-6; 10 bases match TRBD2. This CDR3 has 14 residues. V lost 4 bases, J lost 3 bases, and 4 bases stayed unmatched. Germline V lookup: CDR1 SGHDT, CDR2 YYEEEE.

The chain combines TRBV6-5 with TRBJ1-2; TRBD1 matches at 7 bases. This CDR3 region has 13 residues. The V and J ends lost 5 bases and 8 bases, in that order; junction bases with no gene match: 8. Germline assignment: CDR1 MNHEY and CDR2 SVGAGI. DNA of the CDR3: TGTGCCAGCAGTGCTCAGACAGGGTCCGGCTACACCTTC. It codes for CASSAQTGSGYTF.